These 22 T cell receptor beta chains originate from one sample sequenced in a study of blood T cells in healthy people across ages. A second PCR, run for about 7 to 12 cycles, used a sample-barcoded 5' primer plus a J-beta primer mix. MiXCR was run by TCRdb on the 5' RACE reads, yielding one entry per CDR3 protein. Of hundreds of thousands of distinct CDR3 sequences listed, around 48% were seen once; the top ten hold 20% to 25%. The specimen was blood. These receptors all come from a man older than 75 in good health.

CDR3 region: CASSLSAGSYNSPLHF. The DNA of the CDR3 is TGTGCCAGCAGCTTATCGGCGGGCTCCTATAATTCACCCCTCCACTTT. The rearrangement joins TRBV7-6 to TRBJ1-6, with unresolved D. Germline V gene sequence: CDR1 SGHVS, CDR2 FNYEAQ. V gave up 2 bases and J gave up 0 bases, with 8 bases separating them. This CDR3 comprises 16 residues.

V and J are TRBV27 and TRBJ2-5; TRBD2 matches 8 bases. V shed 3 bases and J 2 bases; nucleotides not matched to a gene: 5. Germline CDR1 reads MNHEY; CDR2 reads SMNVEV (reference sequence). The CDR3 extends over 15 amino acids. CDR3 in DNA: TGTGCCAGCAGTTTTCTCGCGGGGGGACAAGAGACCCAGTACTTC. Its translation is CASSFLAGGQETQYF.

Worth noting for this clonotype: A single base separates this from a much larger clone, so it may be a read error. The V and J genes are TRBV7-2 and TRBJ2-1; D might be TRBD1 (6 bases). Germline V gives CDR1 SGHTA, CDR2 FQGNSA. The CDR3 totals 14 residues. CDR3 region: CASSPLGAYNVQFF. CDR3 in DNA: TGTGCCAGCAGCCCCCTGGGGGCTTACAATGTGCAGTTCTTC.

This clonotype was counted a few times. The rearrangement links TRBV28 to TRBJ2-3, with 10 nucleotides matching TRBD2. The CDR3 covers 19 residues. Looked up from germline, CDR1 is MDHEN and CDR2 is SYDVKM. V shed 6 bases, J shed 2 bases, and the junction held 17 bases outside the gene matches. The CDR3 DNA reads as TGTGCCAGCAGCCCCGAGGCGGGACTAGCGACCTCTTACACAGATACGCAGTATTTT. This sequence encodes CASSPEAGLATSYTDTQYF.

In its sample, this clonotype was seen a few times. Being one base from a much bigger clone, this may be a read error. This chain links TRBV2 with TRBJ2-1; D is ambiguous. The V gene's germline CDR1 is SNHLY and CDR2 FYNNEI. V was trimmed by 8 bases and J by 4 bases, leaving 6 bases between them. The CDR3 totals 11 residues. The CDR3 coding sequence is TGTGCCAGCCGCCCTTACAATGAGCAGTTCTTC. Its translation is CASRPYNEQFF.

The genes are TRBV5-6 and TRBJ2-7, with D possibly being TRBD2 (5 bases). Germline CDR1 is SGHDT and CDR2 is YYEEEE. The CDR3 is 15 residues long. Deletions cut 1 base from V and 0 bases from J, with 11 bases between. CDR3 nucleotides: TGTGCCAGCAGCTTGCGAGCGGAACACTCCTACGAGCAGTACTTC. Its translation: CASSLRAEHSYEQYF. The variable domain in full, completed from reference TRBV5-6 and TRBJ2-7, reads DAGVTQSPTHLIKTRGQQVTLRCSPKSGHDTVSWYQQALGQGPQFIFQYYEEEERQRGNFPDRFSGHQFPNYSSELNVNALLLGDSALYLCASSLRAEHSYEQYFGPGTRLTVT.

The chain combines TRBV12-3 or TRBV12-4 with TRBJ1-2; D might be TRBD1 (5 bases). The CDR3 runs to 15 residues. V was shortened by 2 bases and J by 5 bases, with 15 bases between the two germline ends. CDR3 nucleotides: TGTGCCAGCAGTTTACAATCTGCAGGGAGTTATGGCTACACCTTC. Residues: CASSLQSAGSYGYTF.

The chain uses TRBV20-1 and TRBJ2-3; 8 nucleotides line up with TRBD2. V trimming: 3 bases; J trimming: 9 bases; junction bases outside the gene matches: 11. This CDR3 contains 14 residues. Germline V gives CDR1 DFQATT, CDR2 SNEGSKA (reference sequence). The CDR3: CSARSPVRLATQYF. The CDR3, as DNA: TGCAGTGCTAGGTCCCCCGTGCGACTAGCGACGCAGTATTTT.

In this sample, this clonotype turned up a few times. This chain connects TRBV12-3 or TRBV12-4 to TRBJ2-4; D is uncertain. The J call may be mistaken, given a closer DNA end match to TRBJ2-7. The length of the CDR3 is 12 residues. The chain's CDR3 is CASSSLYYEQYF. The CDR3 DNA sequence: TGTGCCAGCAGTTCCCTTTACTACGAGCAGTACTTC.

V usage is TRBV7-6 and J usage is TRBJ1-6, with D tentatively TRBD1 (5 bases). The length of the CDR3 is 16 residues. CDR1 and CDR2 (germline): SGHVS, FNYEAQ. V lost 5 bases and J 4 bases, leaving 15 bases between the germline ends. CDR3 nucleotide sequence: TGTGCCAGCAGCGCCTCACCGGACACTTATAATTCACCCCTCCACTTT. Protein sequence: CASSASPDTYNSPLHF.

For this clonotype: A much larger clone is a single base away; this may be a read error. The chain uses TRBV7-9 and TRBJ2-5; D ambiguous. This CDR3 region has 12 residues. Per germline, CDR1 SEHNR and CDR2 FQNEAQ (reference sequence). Trimming removed 5 bases at V and 12 bases at J, with 16 bases between. The CDR3 DNA is TGTGCCAGCAGCCAGCTCCCCTACGAGAAGTACTTC. It translates to CASSQLPYEKYF.

The chain has TRBV6-5 and TRBJ1-2; D call uncertain. Germline V gene sequence: CDR1 MNHEY, CDR2 SVGAGI. V lost 7 bases, J lost 7 bases, and 13 bases lay in between. The CDR3 totals 12 residues. DNA of the CDR3: TGTGCCAGCACCGGAAGGCGGGGTGGCTACACCTTC. Its translation: CASTGRRGGYTF.

This rearrangement joins TRBV7-2 to TRBJ2-3; TRBD2 agrees at 9 bases. The CDR3 consists of 17 residues. CDR1 and CDR2 from the germline V gene are SGHTA and FQGNSA. Trimming took 1 base from V and 4 from J; bases not matched to a gene: 9. The CDR3 protein is CASSLEVRGLASDTQYF. CDR3 DNA sequence: TGTGCCAGCAGCTTAGAAGTCCGCGGACTAGCGTCAGATACGCAGTATTTT.

This rearrangement joins TRBV7-2 to TRBJ2-1; the match to TRBD2 covers 8 bases. The CDR3 totals 17 residues. Germline loops: CDR1 SGHTA, CDR2 FQGNSA. The V and J ends lost 1 base and 6 bases, in that order; junction bases with no gene match: 11. The CDR3, as DNA: TGTGCCAGCAGCTTAGTTACTAGCGGAGGAGAAAGCAATGAGCAGTTCTTC. This translates into CASSLVTSGGESNEQFF.

This clonotype was detected a few times. The V call is TRBV20-1, the J call TRBJ1-5; D is ambiguous. This CDR3 comprises 12 residues. Germline lookup yields CDR1 DFQATT and CDR2 SNEGSKA (reference sequence). Trimming left V 5 bases short and J 2 bases short, with 7 bases between. The CDR3 reads CSAWSRNQPQHF. In nucleotides, the CDR3 is TGCAGTGCTTGGTCTCGCAATCAGCCCCAGCATTTT.

The V call is TRBV27, the J call TRBJ2-2; no reliable D call. The CDR3 sequence is 14 residues long. With 7 bases removed from V and 6 bases from J, the gap between germline ends came to 15 bases. Germline values: CDR1 MNHEY, CDR2 SMNVEV (reference sequence). DNA of the CDR3: TGTGCCAGCACCCCGTTTTCGGTTGCCGGGGAGCTGTTTTTT. Its translation: CASTPFSVAGELFF.

To note about this clonotype: A single base separates this from a much larger clone, so it may be a read error. The chain couples TRBV6-5 to TRBJ2-7; D is undetermined. Germline V gives CDR1 MNHEY, CDR2 SVGAGI. The CDR3 totals 15 residues. DNA for the CDR3: TGTGCCGGCAGTTACTCGGGCGTTAGCTCCTACGAGCAGTACTTC. Amino acid sequence: CAGSYSGVSSYEQYF.

In regard to this clonotype: A much larger clone lies a single base off, so this may be a read error. The rearrangement joins TRBV6-5 to TRBJ2-5; D remains unclear. Near its end, the DNA agrees better with TRBJ2-1, so the J call may be wrong. The CDR3 runs 15 residues. The germline V gene has CDR1 MNHEY and CDR2 SVGAGI. The CDR3 DNA follows: TGTGCCAGCAGTTACTCGTCCCGTCGACTGGAGACCCAGTTCTTC. Its protein product is CASSYSSRRLETQFF.

The rearrangement joins TRBV20-1 to TRBJ1-2, with 7 positions matching TRBD1. Per the germline V gene, CDR1 is DFQATT and CDR2 is SNEGSKA (reference sequence). The CDR3 totals 11 residues. V shed 6 bases and J 8 bases; nucleotides not matched to a gene: 6. The CDR3 nucleotides read TGCAGTGCCCCCCAGGGGGGGGGCTACACCTTC. It translates to CSAPQGGGYTF.

In this sample, this clonotype turned up a few times. The chain uses TRBV29-1 and TRBJ2-7; D is unclear. The germline V gene encodes CDR1 SQVTM and CDR2 ANQGSEA. V shed 4 bases and J shed 2 bases, with 15 bases lying between them. The CDR3 is 14 amino acids. The CDR3 reads CSVGPAETPYEQYF. As DNA, the CDR3 is TGCAGCGTTGGGCCGGCAGAGACTCCCTACGAGCAGTACTTC.

This chain connects TRBV7-3 to TRBJ1-2, with D uncertain. Germline V gene lookup returns CDR1 SGHTA and CDR2 FQGTGA. V was pared by 2 bases and J by 5 bases, with 12 bases between. This CDR3 has 14 residues. The CDR3 DNA sequence: TGTGCCAGCAGCTTACAGCCGGGGTATTATGGCTACACCTTC. Translated, it gives CASSLQPGYYGYTF.

The genes are TRBV7-2 and TRBJ1-1, with D hard to call. Per the germline V gene, CDR1 is SGHTA and CDR2 is FQGNSA. The CDR3 consists of 15 residues. The V end lost 0 bases, the J end lost 0 bases, and 8 bases lay between the germline ends. CDR3 sequence (DNA): TGTGCCAGCAGCTTAGCCAGGTATCTGAACACTGAAGCTTTCTTT. Its protein is CASSLARYLNTEAFF.